This T cell receptor (beta chain) was identified during a study of radiation and T cells in renal cell carcinoma. Study conclusions and caveats: Without pretreatment biopsies, baseline tumor clonotype presence was undetermined.

Sequenced by immunoSEQ multiplex PCR; TCRdb stores in-frame clones only, minus some. The table includes about 150,000 clones, 65% to 90% detected once. Remarks on this clone: Its target is unknown.

This CDR3 spans 14 amino acids. V lost 0 bases to trimming and J lost 6 bases, with 14 bases between them. Germline assignment: CDR1 GTSNPN and CDR2 SVGIG (reference sequence). Time point of the sample: blood 4 weeks post-SBRT, at nephrectomy. This sample's treatment: 15 Gy SBRT to primary tumor, nephrectomy 4 weeks later. Nephrectomy followed 15 Gy stereotactic body radiation by 4 weeks. Radiation-treated patients gave blood at baseline, week 2 and week 4. The tumor was a clear cell renal cell carcinoma. This sequence was found in a woman aged 45-59 years with renal cell carcinoma. Sequencing used blood, obtained from a patient whose treatment included radiotherapy and nephrectomy. The gene calls are TRBV30 and TRBJ1-2, with D tentatively TRBD1 (6 bases). The CDR3 region has the DNA TGTGCCTGGAGTGTAACAGGGAAATCTAATGGCTACACCTTC. Translation gives CAWSVTGKSNGYTF.